This TCR beta chain was captured in a study of vaccination and CD4 T cells after COVID-19. Sequencing of DNA taken from cultured CD4+ T cells relied on the Oncomine TCR Beta short-read assay. Via MiXCR, TCRdb re-called the PCR reads, giving one row per CDR3 protein. Among tens of thousands of distinct CDR3 sequences listed, around 62% were seen once. Treatment reported: approximately nine-day PBMC culture with coronavirus spike peptide pools or control peptides (ViraFEST assay). For ViraFEST, peptide pools expanded antigen-specific T cells, after which the TCRs were sequenced. To note about this clonotype: Its antigen is not known.

Germline V lookup: CDR1 SGHNT, CDR2 YYREEE (reference sequence). The V segment lost 4 bases and the J segment 2 bases; nucleotides outside the gene matches: 3. The CDR3 is 14 amino acids. The gene calls are TRBV5-4 and TRBJ1-5, with 7 nucleotides matching TRBD1. This clonotype was obtained from a human donor who had recovered from COVID-19. The specimen was CD4+ T cells from blood, cultured in vitro. CDR3 residues: CASSTTGGNQPQHF. DNA for the CDR3: TGTGCCAGCAGCACCACAGGGGGCAATCAGCCCCAGCATTTT.